This T cell receptor (beta chain) was found in a study of T cell clones after liver transplantation. Background on the study: TCRbeta sequencing after a pre-transplant mixed lymphocyte reaction identified graft-donor-reactive clones, later tracked in post-transplant blood. Patients counted as tolerant after at least one year off all immunosuppression, enzymes not exceeding twice normal.

This clone was seen a single time. Its antigen remains unidentified. V lost 1 base to trimming and J lost 8 bases; unmatched junction nucleotides: 9. The CDR3 is 16 residues long. CDR1 and CDR2 (germline): KGHSH, LQKENI. Some clones are missing from TCRdb's copy, which holds only in-frame ones; the method was immunoSEQ multiplex PCR. The profile shows some 1,100 clones, about 41% of them singletons. Sequencing of dividing CFSE-low cells from the MLR defined alloreactive TCRbeta sequences. The sequenced material came from CD4+ T cells from cultured PBMCs. This chain uses TRBV18 with TRBJ2-1, with TRBD2 identical over 9 bases. The receptor's source is a human patient who received a liver transplant. The T cells may partly be graft donor cells. DNA of the CDR3: TGTGCCAGCTCACCACTAATCAGCGGGAGGCGAGATGAGCAGTTCTTC. Translated, it gives CASSPLISGRRDEQFF.